This is a list of T cell receptor beta chains from one sample in a study of T cell changes during pregnancy in multiple sclerosis. Using immunoSEQ multiplex PCR, the repertoire was profiled, and TCRdb retains in-frame clones only, with some absent. The sample includes 69,000 or so clones, 91% of them seen just once. The sample was CD4+ T cells from peripheral blood mononuclear cells, taken in the third trimester of pregnancy. The receptors stem from a female donor in good health, enrolled as a control in a pregnancy study. Each CDR3 is given with its conserved first and last residue. The D gene is left open where the match is weak. Rows may omit the clone size; those that give it use once, few, many or a size class.

J gene,V gene,D gene,clone size,CDR3 protein,CDR3 DNA
TRBJ1-4,TRBV5-1,.,.,CASSLQTTNEKLFF,TGCGCCAGCAGCTTACAGACAACTAATGAAAAACTGTTTTTT
TRBJ1-6,TRBV5-4,.,.,CASRAASYNSPLHF,TGTGCCAGCAGGGCGGCCTCCTATAATTCACCCCTCCACTTT
TRBJ2-7,TRBV15,.,few,CATSYERGSEQYF,TGTGCCACCAGCTACGAAAGGGGCAGCGAGCAGTACTTC
TRBJ2-7,TRBV7-2,.,.,CASSSDRFLPYF,TGTGCCAGCAGCTCAGACAGGTTCCTTCCGTACTTC
TRBJ2-3,TRBV29-1,.,.,CSTKGVSTDTQYF,TGCAGCACCAAGGGAGTTTCCACAGATACGCAGTATTTT
TRBJ2-1,TRBV19,TRBD1,.,CASSIIPGTVEQFF,TGTGCCAGTAGTATAATACCCGGGACAGTCGAGCAGTTCTTC
TRBJ1-1,TRBV10-3,TRBD1,once,CAISAGTGGEAFF,TGTGCCATCAGTGCCGGGACAGGGGGGGAAGCTTTCTTT
TRBJ2-1,TRBV5-6,.,.,CASSLGPSAVHNEQFF,TGTGCCAGCAGCTTGGGTCCTAGCGCCGTTCACAATGAGCAGTTCTTC
TRBJ1-2,TRBV4-1,TRBD1,.,CASSAQQGADWYGYTF,TGCGCCAGCAGCGCGCAACAGGGGGCAGATTGGTATGGCTACACCTTC
TRBJ2-7,TRBV10-3,TRBD1,.,CAISESETGNFDEQYF,TGTGCCATCAGTGAGTCGGAGACAGGGAATTTTGACGAGCAGTACTTC
TRBJ1-1,TRBV5-4,TRBD1,few,CASSLQGKGTEAFF,TGTGCCAGCAGCCTACAGGGGAAGGGAACTGAAGCTTTCTTT
TRBJ1-5,TRBV6-1,.,.,CASRIQGIGQPQHF,TGTGCCAGCAGGATACAGGGAATAGGTCAGCCCCAGCATTTT
TRBJ2-5,TRBV30,.,once,CAWSVEGETQYF,TGTGCCTGGAGTGTAGAGGGAGAGACCCAGTACTTC
TRBJ1-1,TRBV6-1,TRBD1,.,CASSARTGATEAFF,TGTGCCAGCAGTGCCAGGACAGGGGCCACTGAAGCTTTCTTT
TRBJ1-1,TRBV15,.,.,CATSPIITEAFF,TGTGCCACCAGCCCTATTATCACTGAAGCTTTCTTT
TRBJ2-7,TRBV6-5,TRBD1,.,CASSSETGYEQYF,TGTGCCAGCAGTTCCGAGACAGGGTACGAGCAGTACTTC
TRBJ2-1,TRBV19,TRBD2,.,CASSSTSGVGGEQFF,TGTGCCAGTAGTTCGACTAGCGGGGTGGGGGGCGAGCAGTTCTTC